This TCR beta chain was captured by sequencing in a study of T cell changes during pregnancy in multiple sclerosis. Repertoires were generated with immunoSEQ multiplex PCR, while TCRdb's copy carries only in-frame clones and drops some. Among about 70,000 clones listed, around 94% were seen once. The CDR3 consists of 15 residues. Germline CDR1 LNHDA, CDR2 SQIVND (reference sequence). V lost 3 bases, J lost 2 bases, and 12 bases lay in between. The source material was peripheral blood, sampled in the second trimester of pregnancy. The V gene is TRBV19, the J gene TRBJ2-3, with a tentative D call TRBD2 (5 bases). This receptor was identified in a female donor in good health, enrolled as a control in a pregnancy study. The chain's CDR3 is CASSMGELITDTQYF. Written as DNA, the CDR3 is TGTGCCAGTAGTATGGGAGAACTGATCACAGATACGCAGTATTTT.